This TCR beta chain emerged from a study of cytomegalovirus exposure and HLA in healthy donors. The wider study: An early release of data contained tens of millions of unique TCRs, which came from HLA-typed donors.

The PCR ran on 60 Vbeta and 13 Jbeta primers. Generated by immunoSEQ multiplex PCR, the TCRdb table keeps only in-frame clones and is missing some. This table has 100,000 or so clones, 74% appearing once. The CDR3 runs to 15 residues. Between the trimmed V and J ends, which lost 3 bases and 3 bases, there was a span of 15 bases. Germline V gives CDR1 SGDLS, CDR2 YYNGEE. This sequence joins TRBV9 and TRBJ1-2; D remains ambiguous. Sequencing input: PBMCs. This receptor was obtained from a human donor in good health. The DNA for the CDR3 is TGTGCCAGCAGCGCAGGTGATCCCTTGGACTATGGCTACACCTTC. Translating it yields CASSAGDPLDYGYTF. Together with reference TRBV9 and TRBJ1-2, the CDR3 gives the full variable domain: DSGVTQTPKHLITATGQRVTLRCSPRSGDLSVYWYQQSLDQGLQFLIQYYNGEERAKGNILERFSAQQFPDLHSELNLSSLELGDSALYFCASSAGDPLDYGYTFGSGTRLTVV.